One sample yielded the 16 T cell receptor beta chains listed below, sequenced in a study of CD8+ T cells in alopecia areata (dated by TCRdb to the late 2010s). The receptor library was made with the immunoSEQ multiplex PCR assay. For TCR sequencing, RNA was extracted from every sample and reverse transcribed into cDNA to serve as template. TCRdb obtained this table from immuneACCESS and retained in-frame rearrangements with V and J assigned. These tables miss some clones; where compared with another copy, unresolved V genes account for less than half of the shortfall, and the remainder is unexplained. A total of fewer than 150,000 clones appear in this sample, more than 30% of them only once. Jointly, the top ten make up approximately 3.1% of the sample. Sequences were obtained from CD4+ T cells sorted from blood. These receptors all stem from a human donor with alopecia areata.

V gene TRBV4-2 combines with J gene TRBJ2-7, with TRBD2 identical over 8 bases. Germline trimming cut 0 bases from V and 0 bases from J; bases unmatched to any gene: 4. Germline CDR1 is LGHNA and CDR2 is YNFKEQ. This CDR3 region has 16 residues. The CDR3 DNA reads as TGTGCCAGCAGCCAAGATCCGGGGGGGAGCTCCTACGAGCAGTACTTC. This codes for CASSQDPGGSSYEQYF.

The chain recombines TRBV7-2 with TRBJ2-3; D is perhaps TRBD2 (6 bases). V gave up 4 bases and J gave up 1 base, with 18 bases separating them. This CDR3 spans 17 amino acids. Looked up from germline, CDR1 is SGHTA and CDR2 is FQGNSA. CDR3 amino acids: CASSSRGRAGRTDTQYF. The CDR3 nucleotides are TGTGCCAGCAGCTCTAGAGGCCGCGCGGGACGCACAGATACGCAGTATTTT.

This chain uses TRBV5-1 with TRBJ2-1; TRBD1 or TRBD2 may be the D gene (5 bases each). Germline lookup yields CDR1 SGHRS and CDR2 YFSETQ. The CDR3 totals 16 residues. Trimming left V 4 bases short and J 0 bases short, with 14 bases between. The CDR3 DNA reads TGCGCCAGCAGCGGCCGGGACGGACGCTCCTACAATGAGCAGTTCTTC. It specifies CASSGRDGRSYNEQFF.

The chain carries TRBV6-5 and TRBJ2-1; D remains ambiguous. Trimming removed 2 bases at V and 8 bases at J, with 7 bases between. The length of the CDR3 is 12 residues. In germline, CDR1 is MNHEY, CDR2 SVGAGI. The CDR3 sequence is CASSYPRHEQFF. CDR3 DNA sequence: TGTGCCAGCAGTTACCCCCGACATGAGCAGTTCTTC.

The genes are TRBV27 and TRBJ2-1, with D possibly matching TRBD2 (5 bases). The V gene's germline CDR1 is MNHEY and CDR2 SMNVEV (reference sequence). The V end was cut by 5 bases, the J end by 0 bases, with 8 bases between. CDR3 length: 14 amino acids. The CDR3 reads CASSRGSSYNEQFF. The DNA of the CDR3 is TGTGCCAGCAGTCGGGGTAGCTCCTACAATGAGCAGTTCTTC.

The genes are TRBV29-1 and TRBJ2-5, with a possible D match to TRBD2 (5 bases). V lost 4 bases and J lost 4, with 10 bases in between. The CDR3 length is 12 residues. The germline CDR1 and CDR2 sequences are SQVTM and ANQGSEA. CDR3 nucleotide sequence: TGCAGCGTTGCCCCACGGGGAGAGACCCAGTACTTC. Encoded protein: CSVAPRGETQYF.

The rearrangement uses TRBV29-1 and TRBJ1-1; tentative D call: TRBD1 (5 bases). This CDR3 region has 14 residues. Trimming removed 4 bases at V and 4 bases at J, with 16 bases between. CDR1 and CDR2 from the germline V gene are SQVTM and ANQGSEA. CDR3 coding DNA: TGCAGCGTTGTGGTTGGCGGCAGGGCCACTGAAGCTTTCTTT. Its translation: CSVVVGGRATEAFF.

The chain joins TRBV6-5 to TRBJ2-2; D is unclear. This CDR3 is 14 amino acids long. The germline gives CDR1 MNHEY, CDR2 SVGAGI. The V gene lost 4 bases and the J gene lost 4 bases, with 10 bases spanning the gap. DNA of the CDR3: TGTGCCAGCAGTTCCCGGACCCTCACCGGGGAGCTGTTTTTT. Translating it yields CASSSRTLTGELFF.

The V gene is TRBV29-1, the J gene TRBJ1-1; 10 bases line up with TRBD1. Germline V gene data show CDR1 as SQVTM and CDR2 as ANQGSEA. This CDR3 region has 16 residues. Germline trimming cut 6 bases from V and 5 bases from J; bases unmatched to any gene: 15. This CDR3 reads CSVAYPGQGRRTEAFF. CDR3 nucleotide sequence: TGCAGCGTCGCCTACCCGGGACAGGGGAGAAGGACTGAAGCTTTCTTT.

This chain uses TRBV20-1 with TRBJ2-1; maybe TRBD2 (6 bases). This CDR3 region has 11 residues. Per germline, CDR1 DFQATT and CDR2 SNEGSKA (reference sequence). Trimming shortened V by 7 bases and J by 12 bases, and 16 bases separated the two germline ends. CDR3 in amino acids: CSVPYSGRQFF. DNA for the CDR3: TGCAGTGTGCCATATAGCGGAAGGCAGTTCTTC.

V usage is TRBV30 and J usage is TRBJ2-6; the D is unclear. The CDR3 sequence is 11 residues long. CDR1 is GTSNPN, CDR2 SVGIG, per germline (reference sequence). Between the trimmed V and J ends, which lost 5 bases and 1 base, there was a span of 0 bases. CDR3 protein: CAWSGANVLTF. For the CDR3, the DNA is TGTGCCTGGTCTGGGGCCAACGTCCTGACTTTC.

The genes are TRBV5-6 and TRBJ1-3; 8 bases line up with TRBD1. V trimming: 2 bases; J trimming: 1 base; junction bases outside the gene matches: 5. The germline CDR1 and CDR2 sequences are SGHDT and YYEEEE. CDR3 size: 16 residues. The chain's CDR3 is CASSLQGVRSGNTIYF. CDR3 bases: TGTGCCAGCAGCTTACAGGGGGTCAGATCTGGAAACACCATATATTTT.

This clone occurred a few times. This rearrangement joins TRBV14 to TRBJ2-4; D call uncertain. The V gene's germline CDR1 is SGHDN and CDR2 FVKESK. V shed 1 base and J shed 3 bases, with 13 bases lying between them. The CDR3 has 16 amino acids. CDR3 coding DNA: TGTGCCAGCAGCCAAGGCCGGCCGCCTGGCAAAAACATTCAGTACTTC. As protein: CASSQGRPPGKNIQYF.

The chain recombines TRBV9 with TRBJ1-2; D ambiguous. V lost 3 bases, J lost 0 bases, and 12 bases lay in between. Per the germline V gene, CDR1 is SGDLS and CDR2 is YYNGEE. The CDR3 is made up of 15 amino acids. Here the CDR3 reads CASSAGRIANYGYTF. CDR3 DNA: TGTGCCAGCAGCGCAGGACGGATCGCTAACTATGGCTACACCTTC.

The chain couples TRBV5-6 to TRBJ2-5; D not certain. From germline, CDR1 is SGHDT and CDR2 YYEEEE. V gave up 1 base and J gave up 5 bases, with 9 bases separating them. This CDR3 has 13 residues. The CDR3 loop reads CASSLTVRETQYF. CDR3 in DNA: TGTGCCAGCAGCTTGACAGTCCGGGAGACCCAGTACTTC. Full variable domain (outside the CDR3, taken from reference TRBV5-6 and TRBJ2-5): DAGVTQSPTHLIKTRGQQVTLRCSPKSGHDTVSWYQQALGQGPQFIFQYYEEEERQRGNFPDRFSGHQFPNYSSELNVNALLLGDSALYLCASSLTVRETQYFGPGTRLLVL.

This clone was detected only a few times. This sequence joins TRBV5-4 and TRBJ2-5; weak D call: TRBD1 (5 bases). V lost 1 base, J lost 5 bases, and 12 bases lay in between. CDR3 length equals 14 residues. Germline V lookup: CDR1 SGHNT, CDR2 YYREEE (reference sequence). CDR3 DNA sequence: TGTGCCAGCAGCTTGCAGGGTAGTGTGGAGACCCAGTACTTC. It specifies CASSLQGSVETQYF.